A selection of T cell receptor beta chains follows, all from one sample in a study of long-term antiretroviral therapy in people with HIV. The data were produced by immunoSEQ multiplex PCR, yet TCRdb's version contains in-frame clones alone and is incomplete. Of tens of thousands of clones in the sample, under 90% were seen once. The sample was unsorted PBMCs, taken 1.9 years after starting antiretroviral therapy. These receptors all stem from a woman aged 50 to 65 with HIV. CDR3s leave out the opening cysteine and the closing phenylalanine or tryptophan. Fields, in order: V gene, CDR3 protein.

TRBV5-1	ASSVGDSTDTQY
TRBV4-2	ASSQDLGGTEAF
TRBV11-2	ASSTGVGNTIY
TRBV7-3	ASSPGLAGGAGANVLT
TRBV5-1	ASSLNRNTEAF
TRBV4-1	ASSQVGSNQPQH
TRBV19	ASSPGPSNQPQH
TRBV25-1	ASTERQGSEAF
TRBV2	ASKREEGGNTIY
TRBV18	ASSRGTDNQPQH
TRBV10-3	AIRQVTGAEAF
TRBV25-1	ASSAGQTYEQY
TRBV4-2	ASSQQTLYEQY
TRBV7-9	ASSPDRADEQY
TRBV30	AWSVHNYGYT
TRBV6-5	ASSGNRDGYT
TRBV28	ASGPLYGYT
TRBV19	ACAMDQGPSYEQY
TRBV9	ASSVTPGNTGELF
TRBV27	ASSIPPGEQY
TRBV12-2	ASRHTGGSNEKLF
TRBV19	ASSIQGAGETQY
TRBV7-9	ASRDSGGSNEKLF
TRBV28	ASSSGEGYNSPLH
TRBV5-5	ASSLAGVSDTQY